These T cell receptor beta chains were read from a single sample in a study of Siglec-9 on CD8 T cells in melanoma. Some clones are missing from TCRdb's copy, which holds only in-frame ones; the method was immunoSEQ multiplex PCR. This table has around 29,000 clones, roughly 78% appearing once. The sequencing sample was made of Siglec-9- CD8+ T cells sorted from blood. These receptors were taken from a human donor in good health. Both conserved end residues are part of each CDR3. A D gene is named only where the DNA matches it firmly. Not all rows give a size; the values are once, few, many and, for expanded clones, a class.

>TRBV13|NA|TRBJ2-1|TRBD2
TGTGCCAGCAGCCCAGCCGGGACTAGCCACTACAATGAGCAGTTCTTC
CASSPAGTSHYNEQFF
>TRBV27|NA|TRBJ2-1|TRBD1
TGTGCCAGCAGCTCCGGGACAGGGGGTATTCGGGAGCAGTTCTTC
CASSSGTGGIREQFF
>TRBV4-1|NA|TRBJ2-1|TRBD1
TGCGCCAGCAGCCAAGACCAGGGGGCGAGTTCCTACAATGAGCAGTTCTTC
CASSQDQGASSYNEQFF
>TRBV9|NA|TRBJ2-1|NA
TGTGCCACGAACAGGGTAGGCTCCTACAATGAGCAGTTCTTC
CATNRVGSYNEQFF
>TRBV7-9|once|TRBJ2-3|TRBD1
TGTGCCAGCAGCTTAGCGACAACAGGGGGAGGTTGGGACACAGATACGCAGTATTTT
CASSLATTGGGWDTDTQYF
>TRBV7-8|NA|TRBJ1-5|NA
TGTGCCAGCAGCTTAGCAGGGGGCAATCAGCCCCAGCATTTT
CASSLAGGNQPQHF
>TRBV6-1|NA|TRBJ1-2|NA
TGTGCCAGCAGTGATTCTTCGGGCAGGGCCGTATATGGCTACACCTTC
CASSDSSGRAVYGYTF
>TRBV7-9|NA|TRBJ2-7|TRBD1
TGTGCCAGCAGCCGCTTAGGACAGGGAAACGAGCAGTACTTC
CASSRLGQGNEQYF
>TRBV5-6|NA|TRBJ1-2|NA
TGTGCCAGCAGCCTCCCTCCGGGGTCGGCGGGTGGCTACACCTTC
CASSLPPGSAGGYTF
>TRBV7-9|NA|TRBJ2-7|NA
TGTGCCAGCAGCTTCGGAGAACCCTACGAGCAGTACTTC
CASSFGEPYEQYF
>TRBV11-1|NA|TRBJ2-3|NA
TGTGCCAGCAGCTTTCTAGTTAGAGATACGCAGTATTTT
CASSFLVRDTQYF
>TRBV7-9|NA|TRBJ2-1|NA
TGTGCCACCAGAGAGCAGCTATACAATGAGCAGTTCTTC
CATREQLYNEQFF
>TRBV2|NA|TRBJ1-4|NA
TGTGCCAGCAGTGAACGGATTGTCGGCCAATGGGGGGAAAAACTGTTTTTT
CASSERIVGQWGEKLFF
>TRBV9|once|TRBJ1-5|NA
TGTGCCAGCAGCGTAGAAGAGGGAGTTCAGCCCCAGCATTTT
CASSVEEGVQPQHF
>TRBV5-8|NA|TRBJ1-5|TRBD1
TGTGCCAGCAGCTCGGGACAGGGAGGCAATCAGCCCCAGCATTTT
CASSSGQGGNQPQHF
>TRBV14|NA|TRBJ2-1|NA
TGTGCCAGCAGCCAAGAGCCCGGAGCGGGCCCCTACAATGAGCAGTTCTTC
CASSQEPGAGPYNEQFF
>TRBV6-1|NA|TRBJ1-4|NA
TGTGCCACCCAGAGAGGACTTACAACTAATGAAAAACTGTTTTTT
CATQRGLTTNEKLFF
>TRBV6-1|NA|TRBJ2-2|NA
TGTGCCAGCAAAGGCCTCGGGGAGCTGTTTTTT
CASKGLGELFF
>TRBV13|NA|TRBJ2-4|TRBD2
TGTGCCAGCAGCTTAGTAGCGGGAGGGGCCAACATTCAGTACTTC
CASSLVAGGANIQYF
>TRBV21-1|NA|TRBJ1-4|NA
TGTGCCAGCAGCGGACCGGGACAGGAAAATTTTGGTAATGAAAAACTGTTTTTT
CASSGPGQENFGNEKLFF
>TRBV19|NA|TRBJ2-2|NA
TGTGCCAGTAGTGCCGGAGGGACCGGGGAGCTGTTTTTT
CASSAGGTGELFF
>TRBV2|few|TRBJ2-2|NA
TGTGCCAGCGACCCCGGCAGGTCATCCGGGGAGCTGTTTTTT
CASDPGRSSGELFF
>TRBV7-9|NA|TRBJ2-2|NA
TGTGCCACCTCCCCCCCCGCCTTAGAAACGAACACCGGGGAGCTGTTTTTT
CATSPPALETNTGELFF
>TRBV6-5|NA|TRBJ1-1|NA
TGTGCCAGCAGTTACGCGGGTGGGCCAGTCGCGGAAGCTTTCTTT
CASSYAGGPVAEAFF